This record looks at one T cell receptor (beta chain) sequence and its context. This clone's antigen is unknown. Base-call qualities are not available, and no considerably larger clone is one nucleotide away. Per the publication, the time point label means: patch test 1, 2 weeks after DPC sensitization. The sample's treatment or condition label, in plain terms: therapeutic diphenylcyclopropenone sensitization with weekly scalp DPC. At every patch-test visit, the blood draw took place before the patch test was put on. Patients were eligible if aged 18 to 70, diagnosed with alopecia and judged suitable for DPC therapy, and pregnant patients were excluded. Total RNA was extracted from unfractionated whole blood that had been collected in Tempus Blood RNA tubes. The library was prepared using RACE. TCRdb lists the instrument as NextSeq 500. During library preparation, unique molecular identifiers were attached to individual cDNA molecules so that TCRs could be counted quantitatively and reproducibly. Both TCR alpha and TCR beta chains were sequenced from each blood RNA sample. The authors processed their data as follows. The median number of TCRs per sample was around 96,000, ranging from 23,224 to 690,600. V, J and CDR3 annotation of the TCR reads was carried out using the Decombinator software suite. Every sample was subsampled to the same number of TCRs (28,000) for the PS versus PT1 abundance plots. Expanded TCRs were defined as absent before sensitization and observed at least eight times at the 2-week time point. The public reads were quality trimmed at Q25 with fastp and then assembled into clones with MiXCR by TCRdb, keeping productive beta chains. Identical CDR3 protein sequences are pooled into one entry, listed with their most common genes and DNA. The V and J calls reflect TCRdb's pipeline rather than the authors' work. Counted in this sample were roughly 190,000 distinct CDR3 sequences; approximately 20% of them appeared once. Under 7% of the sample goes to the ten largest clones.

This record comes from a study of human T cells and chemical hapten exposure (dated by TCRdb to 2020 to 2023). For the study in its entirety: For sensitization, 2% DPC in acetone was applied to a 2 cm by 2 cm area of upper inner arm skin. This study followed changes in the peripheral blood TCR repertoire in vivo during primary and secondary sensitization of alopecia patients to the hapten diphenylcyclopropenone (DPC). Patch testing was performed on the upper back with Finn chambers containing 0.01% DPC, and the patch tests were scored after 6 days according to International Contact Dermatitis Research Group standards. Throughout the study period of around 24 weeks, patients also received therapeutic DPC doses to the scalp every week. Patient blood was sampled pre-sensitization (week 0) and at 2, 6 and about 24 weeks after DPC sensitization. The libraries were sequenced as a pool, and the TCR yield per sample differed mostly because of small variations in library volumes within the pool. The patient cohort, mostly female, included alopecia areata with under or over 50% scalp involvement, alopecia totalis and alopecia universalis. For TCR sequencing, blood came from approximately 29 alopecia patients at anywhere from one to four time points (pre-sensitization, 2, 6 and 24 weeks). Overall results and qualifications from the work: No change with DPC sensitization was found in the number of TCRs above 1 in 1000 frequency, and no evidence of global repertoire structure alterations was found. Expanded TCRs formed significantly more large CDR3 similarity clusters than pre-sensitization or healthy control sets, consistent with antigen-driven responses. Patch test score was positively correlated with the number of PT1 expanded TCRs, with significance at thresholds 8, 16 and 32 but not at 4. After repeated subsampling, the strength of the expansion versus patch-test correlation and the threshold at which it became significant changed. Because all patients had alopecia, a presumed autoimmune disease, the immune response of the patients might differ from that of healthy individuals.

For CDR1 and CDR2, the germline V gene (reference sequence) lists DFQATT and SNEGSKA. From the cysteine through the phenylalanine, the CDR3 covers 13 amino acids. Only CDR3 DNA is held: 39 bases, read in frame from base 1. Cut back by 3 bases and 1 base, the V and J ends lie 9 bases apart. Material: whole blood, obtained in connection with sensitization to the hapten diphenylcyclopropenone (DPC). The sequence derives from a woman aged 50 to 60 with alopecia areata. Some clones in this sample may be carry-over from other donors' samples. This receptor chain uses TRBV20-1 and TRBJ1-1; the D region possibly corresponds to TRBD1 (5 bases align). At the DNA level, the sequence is TGCAGTGCTAGTCAGGGATCGAACACTGAAGCTTTCTTT. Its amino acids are CSASQGSNTEAFF.